This TCR beta chain was profiled in a study of identical twins. After template switching added a universal primer site, the resulting cDNA carried unique molecular identifiers. TCRdb re-called the 5' RACE reads through MiXCR, storing one row per CDR3 protein. The sample lists hundreds of thousands of distinct CDR3 sequences; around 6.6% were seen once. CDR3 length equals 16 residues. Trimming stripped 0 bases from V and 0 bases from J, with 12 bases between. The germline V gene has CDR1 SQVTM and CDR2 ANQGSEA. Donors uniformly comprised healthy Caucasians. Regarding the study as a whole: Out-of-frame alpha sequences shared by twins showed excess low generation probability. There is a chance that invariant MAIT and iNKT cells partially muddied zero-insertion analyses.

This clonotype occurred many times. Its target is not known. These sequences were also reported in another study, on yellow fever vaccine responses in identical twins.

The sequence came from a woman aged 18-29 years in good health. The source material was memory (CD45RO+) T cells sorted from blood. V gene TRBV29-1 combines with J gene TRBJ2-1; D unresolved. The CDR3 reads CSVEDQWVSSYNEQFF. In DNA form, the CDR3 reads TGCAGCGTTGAAGATCAATGGGTGAGCTCCTACAATGAGCAGTTCTTC.